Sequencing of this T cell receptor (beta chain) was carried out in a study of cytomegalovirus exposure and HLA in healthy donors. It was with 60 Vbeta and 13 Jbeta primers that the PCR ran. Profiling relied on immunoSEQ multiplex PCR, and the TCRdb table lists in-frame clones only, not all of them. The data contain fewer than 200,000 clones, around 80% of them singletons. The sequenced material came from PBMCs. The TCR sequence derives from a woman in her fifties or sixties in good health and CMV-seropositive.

The CDR3, as DNA: TGCGCCAGCAGTGATGGGCAGTCTGGAAACACCATATATTTT. Protein: CASSDGQSGNTIYF. The V and J genes are TRBV10-1 and TRBJ1-3; D call uncertain. The CDR3 sequence is 14 residues long. The V end lost 3 bases, the J end lost 1 base, and 7 bases lay between the germline ends. The germline CDR1 and CDR2 sequences are WNHNN and SYGVQD (reference sequence).